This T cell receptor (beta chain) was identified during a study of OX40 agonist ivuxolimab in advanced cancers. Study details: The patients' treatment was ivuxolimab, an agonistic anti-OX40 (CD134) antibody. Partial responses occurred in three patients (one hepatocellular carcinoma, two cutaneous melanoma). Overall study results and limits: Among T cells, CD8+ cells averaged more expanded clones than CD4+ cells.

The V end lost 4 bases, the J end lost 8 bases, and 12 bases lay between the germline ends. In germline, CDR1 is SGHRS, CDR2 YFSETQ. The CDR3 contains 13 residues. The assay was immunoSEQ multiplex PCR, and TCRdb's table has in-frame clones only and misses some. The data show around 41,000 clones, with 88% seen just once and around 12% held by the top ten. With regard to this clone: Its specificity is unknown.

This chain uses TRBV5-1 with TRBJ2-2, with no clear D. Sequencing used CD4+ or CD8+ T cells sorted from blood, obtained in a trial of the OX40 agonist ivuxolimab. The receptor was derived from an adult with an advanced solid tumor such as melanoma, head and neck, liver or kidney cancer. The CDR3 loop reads CASSPLGRGELFF. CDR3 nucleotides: TGCGCCAGCAGCCCGCTGGGTAGAGGGGAGCTGTTTTTT. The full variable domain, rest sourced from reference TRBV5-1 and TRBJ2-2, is KAGVTQTPRYLIKTRGQQVTLSCSPISGHRSVSWYQQTPGQGLQFLFEYFSETQRNKGNFPGRFSGRQFSNSRSEMNVSTLELGDSALYLCASSPLGRGELFFGEGSRLTVL.